These 28 T cell receptor beta chains came from one sample sequenced in a study of T cell repertoires in cytomegalovirus infection. TCRdb analysed the reads with MiXCR anew, one entry per CDR3 protein. The table lists over 50,000 distinct CDR3 sequences, roughly 21% of them singletons. These receptors have no identified antigens. The specimen was CD8+ T cells from cultured PBMCs, collected from culture after CMV antigen stimulation. These receptors were taken from a human donor in good health (CMV status not recorded). Some clones in this sample may be carry-over from other donors' samples.

Only a few counts were recorded for this clonotype. The chain recombines TRBV7-2 with TRBJ2-5, with TRBD2 matching 11 bases. Germline V gives CDR1 SGHTA, CDR2 FQGNSA. CDR3 size: 19 residues. V shed 0 bases, J shed 2 bases, and the junction held 11 bases outside the gene matches. The CDR3 here is CASSLADTSGGLDQETQYF. The CDR3 DNA is TGTGCCAGCAGCTTAGCCGACACTAGCGGGGGCCTTGATCAAGAGACCCAGTACTTC.

This clonotype has more than one count but fewer than ten. V is TRBV4-2 and J is TRBJ2-7; D remains unclear. This CDR3 region has 14 residues. Germline CDR1 is LGHNA and CDR2 is YNFKEQ. The germline V and J ends were trimmed by 4 bases and 6 bases, with 16 bases remaining between them. The CDR3 DNA reads as TGTGCCAGCAGCCCTTCGTTACCCGAAGTCGAGCAGTACTTC. This translates into CASSPSLPEVEQYF.

This sequence joins TRBV15 and TRBJ2-2; 7 bases are shared with TRBD2. Germline V lookup: CDR1 LNHNV, CDR2 YYDKDF (reference sequence). V shed 5 bases, J shed 0 bases, and the junction held 12 bases outside the gene matches. This CDR3 is 18 amino acids long. For the CDR3, the DNA is TGTGCCACCAGCCGCAGATGGTACAGCGGGGCGAACACCGGGGAGCTGTTTTTT. As protein: CATSRRWYSGANTGELFF.

This clonotype was counted between two and nine times. This sequence joins TRBV7-2 and TRBJ1-4; tentatively, D is TRBD1 (5 bases). CDR1 and CDR2 from the germline V gene are SGHTA and FQGNSA. The V end lost 2 bases, the J end lost 5 bases, and 15 bases lay between the germline ends. The CDR3 has 16 residues. CDR3 sequence (DNA): TGTGCCAGCAGCTTAAGGCCGGGACGTGCGAATGAAAAACTGTTTTTT. Its protein is CASSLRPGRANEKLFF. The variable domain in full, completed from reference TRBV7-2 and TRBJ1-4, reads GAGVSQSPSNKVTEKGKDVELRCDPISGHTALYWYRQSLGQGLEFLIYFQGNSAPDKSGLPSDRFSAERTGGSVSTLTIQRTQQEDSAVYLCASSLRPGRANEKLFFGSGTQLSVL.

The chain recombines TRBV12-3 or TRBV12-4 with TRBJ2-1, with 8 nucleotides matching TRBD1. The CDR3 totals 14 residues. Losses at the gene ends were 2 bases for V and 7 bases for J; bases not matched to a gene: 4. The DNA for the CDR3 is TGTGCCAGCAGTTTACAGGGGGCCTTTAATGAGCAGTTCTTC. Amino acid sequence: CASSLQGAFNEQFF.

Here the CDR3 reads CATTSGGDEQYF. The CDR3 DNA follows: TGTGCCACTACCTCCGGGGGAGACGAGCAGTACTTC. V gene TRBV2 combines with J gene TRBJ2-7; TRBD2 is a possible D gene (6 bases). The V gene's germline CDR1 is SNHLY and CDR2 FYNNEI. The CDR3 length is 12 residues. V was shortened by 10 bases and J by 5 bases, with 15 bases between the two germline ends.

This clonotype was seen repeatedly, ten times or more. The chain has TRBV7-9 and TRBJ2-7; no definite D call. CDR3 length: 14 amino acids. The V gene lost 5 bases and the J gene lost 3 bases, with 14 bases spanning the gap. Germline V lookup: CDR1 SEHNR, CDR2 FQNEAQ (reference sequence). The DNA of the CDR3 is TGTGCCAGCAGCATCCCAGACCGCAACTACGAGCAGTACTTC. Amino acids: CASSIPDRNYEQYF.

The J gene is TRBJ1-6, the V gene TRBV7-8; D is uncertain. Trimming cost V 5 bases and J 4 bases, with 12 bases left between them. The CDR3 spans 15 residues. Germline V CDR1 and CDR2: SGHVS, FQNEAQ. In DNA, the CDR3 is TGTGCCAGCAGCCCGCGGACGAGTTATAATTCACCCCTCCACTTT. It yields the protein CASSPRTSYNSPLHF.

This clonotype came up once. This chain joins TRBV24-1 and TRBJ1-5; D is uncertain. The germline V gene encodes CDR1 KGHDR and CDR2 SFDVKD. The germline V and J ends were trimmed by 5 bases and 3 bases, with 10 bases remaining between them. CDR3 length: 14 amino acids. As DNA, the CDR3 is TGTGCCACCAGTGGCGAACAGTACAATCAGCCCCAGCATTTT. The encoded protein is CATSGEQYNQPQHF.

This clonotype has a handful of counts. This chain links TRBV7-3 with TRBJ1-6; D call uncertain. V lost 0 bases to trimming and J lost 5 bases, with 14 bases between them. The length of the CDR3 is 17 residues. Germline V gene sequence: CDR1 SGHTA, CDR2 FQGTGA. As DNA, the CDR3 is TGTGCCAGCAGCTTAACGAGTGTGGCGCGTGATAATTCACCCCTCCACTTT. It encodes CASSLTSVARDNSPLHF.

The V gene is TRBV7-2, the J gene TRBJ2-5; 7 bases are shared with TRBD1. Losses at the gene ends were 2 bases for V and 5 bases for J; bases not matched to a gene: 14. This CDR3 has 17 residues. The germline gives CDR1 SGHTA, CDR2 FQGNSA. CDR3 amino acids: CASSLNAGQALGETQYF. DNA for the CDR3: TGTGCCAGCAGCTTAAATGCTGGACAGGCTTTGGGGGAGACCCAGTACTTC.

The chain is built from TRBV7-2 and TRBJ1-6; perhaps TRBD1 as D (5 bases). The CDR3 extends over 16 amino acids. Trimming stripped 2 bases from V and 4 bases from J, with 12 bases between. Germline CDR1 is SGHTA and CDR2 is FQGNSA. CDR3 in amino acids: CASSLSTESYNSPLHF. The CDR3, as DNA: TGTGCCAGCAGCTTATCGACAGAAAGTTATAATTCACCCCTCCACTTT.

This chain joins TRBV7-9 and TRBJ2-3; TRBD1 might be the D (6 bases). Trimming took 4 bases from V and 0 from J, leaving 14 bases between them. Germline loops: CDR1 SEHNR, CDR2 FQNEAQ (reference sequence). The CDR3 sequence is 16 residues long. The CDR3 loop reads CASSWTVNTSTDTQYF. The CDR3 DNA follows: TGTGCCAGCAGCTGGACAGTGAACACTAGCACAGATACGCAGTATTTT. The entire variable domain, with the rest obtained from reference TRBV7-9 and TRBJ2-3, is as follows: DTGVSQNPRHKITKRGQNVTFRCDPISEHNRLYWYRQTLGQGPEFLTYFQNEAQLEKSRLLSDRFSAERPKGSFSTLEIQRTEQGDSAMYLCASSWTVNTSTDTQYFGPGTRLTVL.

The J gene is TRBJ1-2, the V gene TRBV4-1; 10 bases are a match to TRBD1. Germline V gives CDR1 MGHRA, CDR2 YSYEKL. With V trimmed by 5 bases and J by 4 bases, 13 bases remained unmatched. This CDR3 spans 17 amino acids. As DNA, the CDR3 is TGCGCCAGCAGCTCCTCCGAGACAGGGGGCATGGGCTATGGCTACACCTTC. This sequence encodes CASSSSETGGMGYGYTF.

This clonotype was picked up many times. This sequence joins TRBV5-4 and TRBJ1-1; no clear D. Germline CDR1 SGHNT, CDR2 YYREEE (reference sequence). V was cut by 0 bases and J by 0 bases, with 9 bases left in between. There are 15 residues in the CDR3. CDR3 bases: TGTGCCAGCAGCTTGGGGCAGGAGATGAACACTGAAGCTTTCTTT. Amino acid sequence: CASSLGQEMNTEAFF.

The rearrangement links TRBV27 to TRBJ2-5, with TRBD2 matching over 7 bases. V was clipped by 2 bases and J by 5 bases; unmatched bases: 5. Germline loops: CDR1 MNHEY, CDR2 SMNVEV (reference sequence). The CDR3 is made up of 14 amino acids. CDR3 sequence (DNA): TGTGCCAGCAGTTTAGGGGGGGTAGGTGAGACCCAGTACTTC. This gives the protein CASSLGGVGETQYF.

This clonotype was seen ten or more times. The rearrangement uses TRBV12-3 or TRBV12-4 and TRBJ1-1, with a tentative D call TRBD1 (5 bases). Trimming shortened V by 4 bases and J by 1 base, and 10 bases separated the two germline ends. CDR3 length: 14 residues. The CDR3 DNA is TGTGCCAGCAGTTCGGGACGGGGGAACACTGAAGCTTTCTTT. Protein product: CASSSGRGNTEAFF.

As for this clonotype: One junction end disagrees with the germline gene, perhaps due to a read error. The gene calls are TRBV28 and TRBJ2-4, with 7 bases matching TRBD2. The V gene's germline CDR1 is MDHEN and CDR2 SYDVKM. The CDR3 covers 18 residues. CDR3 region: CANSASDYERGDINIQYF. The CDR3 DNA is TGTGCCAACAGTGCCTCAGACTACGAGCGGGGTGACATAAACATTCAGTACTTC.

The sample holds a few counts of this clonotype. This sequence joins TRBV28 and TRBJ2-7, with 8 bases that match TRBD1. CDR1 is MDHEN and CDR2 is SYDVKM in the germline V gene. The length of the CDR3 is 17 residues. V was pared by 3 bases and J by 3 bases, with 13 bases of the junction left unmatched. DNA of the CDR3: TGTGCCAGCAGTTTTAGCCTACAGGGGGAACTGAACTACGAGCAGTACTTC. Translating it yields CASSFSLQGELNYEQYF.

This clonotype turned up a few times. The J gene is TRBJ1-1, the V gene TRBV7-2; D perhaps matches TRBD1 (6 bases). The CDR3 covers 15 residues. V was cut by 2 bases and J by 3 bases, with 13 bases left in between. Per the germline V gene, CDR1 is SGHTA and CDR2 is FQGNSA. CDR3 nucleotides: TGTGCCAGCAGCTTACGGGGGGGCATATACACTGAAGCTTTCTTT. The encoded protein is CASSLRGGIYTEAFF.

The chain links TRBV7-1 to TRBJ2-1; unclear D gene. TRBV7-1 is identified as an open reading frame with a role that is uncertain. CDR3 size: 9 residues. V gave up 7 bases and J gave up 13 bases, with 8 bases separating them. The CDR3 protein is CASNSNQFF. The CDR3 DNA sequence: TGTGCCAGCAATTCAAATCAGTTCTTC.

This chain uses TRBV6-5 with TRBJ2-2, with 7 bases fitting TRBD1. The V and J ends lost 1 base and 0 bases, in that order; junction bases with no gene match: 2. Germline loops: CDR1 MNHEY, CDR2 SVGAGI. This CDR3 is built from 16 residues. CDR3 bases: TGTGCCAGCAGTTACTTCCAGGGGGCGAACACCGGGGAGCTGTTTTTT. As protein: CASSYFQGANTGELFF.

The sample holds a few counts of this clonotype. V and J are TRBV19 and TRBJ1-1; unclear D gene. This CDR3 has 17 amino acids. Germline CDR1 reads LNHDA; CDR2 reads SQIVND (reference sequence). Trimming cost V 3 bases and J 0 bases, with 17 bases left between them. The CDR3 sequence is CASSIWTQGAVNTEAFF. CDR3 in DNA: TGTGCCAGTAGTATCTGGACCCAAGGCGCTGTGAACACTGAAGCTTTCTTT. Full variable domain (remainder filled in from reference TRBV19 and TRBJ1-1): DGGITQSPKYLFRKEGQNVTLSCEQNLNHDAMYWYRQDPGQGLRLIYYSQIVNDFQKGDIAEGYSVSREKKESFPLTVTSAQKNPTAFYLCASSIWTQGAVNTEAFFGQGTRLTVV.

J is TRBJ1-4 and V is TRBV5-5; D remains ambiguous. Per germline, CDR1 SGHKS and CDR2 YYEKEE (reference sequence). V lost 5 bases and J 11 bases, leaving 10 bases between the germline ends. The CDR3 has 11 amino acids. The DNA of the CDR3 is TGTGCCAGCAGGGACCTGGGCAAACTGTTTTTT. Translating gives CASRDLGKLFF.

CDR3: CASSLYSGNTIYF. The CDR3 nucleotides read TGTGCCAGCAGTTTATATTCTGGAAACACCATATATTTT. The V call is TRBV12-3 or TRBV12-4, the J call TRBJ1-3; no firm D call. CDR3 length equals 13 residues. Trimming stripped 2 bases from V and 1 base from J, with 3 bases between.

The table lists this clonotype with a few counts. The chain recombines TRBV12-3 or TRBV12-4 with TRBJ2-7; tentatively, D is TRBD1 (5 bases). Trimming shortened V by 3 bases and J by 2 bases, and 8 bases separated the two germline ends. The CDR3 runs to 13 residues. The CDR3 nucleotides read TGTGCCAGCAGTTTCAAAGGGGCCTACGAGCAGTACTTC. Amino acids: CASSFKGAYEQYF.

In its sample, this clonotype was seen a few times. This chain uses TRBV7-2 with TRBJ1-5; no firm D call. There are 16 residues in the CDR3. Trimming shortened V by 0 bases and J by 7 bases, and 16 bases separated the two germline ends. CDR1 and CDR2 from the germline V gene are SGHTA and FQGNSA. CDR3 residues: CASSLARSDHAQPQHF. CDR3 coding DNA: TGTGCCAGCAGCTTAGCCAGATCAGACCATGCCCAGCCCCAGCATTTT.

This clonotype turned up a few times. V is TRBV11-2 and J is TRBJ1-2; D is undetermined. The ends were cut back, 3 bases at V and 6 bases at J, with 20 bases in the middle. CDR1 and CDR2 from the germline V gene are SGHAT and FQNNGV. CDR3 length equals 16 residues. The CDR3 region is CASSFGPGLAGDGYTF. CDR3 bases: TGTGCCAGCAGCTTCGGGCCCGGACTGGCAGGAGATGGCTACACCTTC.